This T cell receptor (beta chain) originates from a study of a mutant IDH1 vaccine in newly diagnosed glioma. Overall study: Previous care, which was radiotherapy, temozolomide, or both, most often involved both. Regarding the study as a whole: It was 93.3% of patients that developed vaccine-induced immune responses.

Comment on this clone: Its specificity is not known.

The germline V and J ends were trimmed by 3 bases and 1 base, with 6 bases remaining between them. The CDR3 has 13 amino acids. The germline V gene has CDR1 SGHAT and CDR2 FQDESV (reference sequence). As to time point: baseline, week 1 (first vaccination visit). Treatment defined: pre-vaccination baseline after standard-of-care therapy. Measured with immunoSEQ multiplex PCR; TCRdb has only the in-frame clones, and not every one. In the table there are around 92,000 clones, 83% of which are singletons. The chain carries TRBV11-1 and TRBJ1-2; D gene ambiguous. The TCR comes from a woman in her fifties or sixties with glioma. Sample: PBMCs, taken from a glioma patient treated with radiotherapy, temozolomide or both. The CDR3 region is CASSFGGNYGYTF. The CDR3 DNA follows: TGTGCCAGCAGCTTCGGAGGTAACTATGGCTACACCTTC.